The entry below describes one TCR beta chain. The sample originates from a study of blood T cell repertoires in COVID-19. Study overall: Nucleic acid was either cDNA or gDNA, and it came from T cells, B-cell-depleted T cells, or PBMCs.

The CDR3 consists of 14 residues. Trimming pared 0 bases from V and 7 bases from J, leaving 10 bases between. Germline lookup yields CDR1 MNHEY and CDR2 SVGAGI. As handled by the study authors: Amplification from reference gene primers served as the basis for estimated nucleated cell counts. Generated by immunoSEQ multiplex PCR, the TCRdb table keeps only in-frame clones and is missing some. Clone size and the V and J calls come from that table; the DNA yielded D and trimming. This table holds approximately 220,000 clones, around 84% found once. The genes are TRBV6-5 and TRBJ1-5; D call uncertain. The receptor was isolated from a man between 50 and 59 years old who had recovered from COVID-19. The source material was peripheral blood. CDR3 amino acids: CASSYSKERQPQHF. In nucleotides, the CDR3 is TGTGCCAGCAGTTACTCGAAGGAGAGGCAGCCCCAGCATTTT.